This T cell receptor beta chain was identified in a study of cytomegalovirus exposure and HLA in healthy donors. Study results and caveats: It was reported that the classifier diagnosed cytomegalovirus status with high specificity and sensitivity in both the original and validation cohorts. In a later analysis, approximately 15,000 TCR beta sequences were associated with HLA alleles at 0.05 false discovery rate.

The CDR3 extends over 18 amino acids. 60 Vbeta and 13 Jbeta primers were used in PCR. Some clones are missing from TCRdb's copy, which holds only in-frame ones; the method was immunoSEQ multiplex PCR. The sample holds just over 80,000 clones. Details on this clone: Its matching antigen is unknown.

The source material was PBMCs. This receptor was identified in a woman aged 25 to 39 in good health and CMV-seronegative. The V call is TRBV1, the J call TRBJ2-3; TRBD2 reflects the table's D call only, with no check against the DNA. TRBV1 corresponds to a pseudogene. CDR3 DNA: TGCACCAGCAGCCTAAAGCGGGGGGGCGGTCCCTGCACAGATACGCAGTATTTT. Translated, it gives CTSSLKRGGGPCTDTQYF.